The sample holds many counts of the clone carrying this TCR beta chain. Axillary draining lymph nodes of breast cancer patients supplied the node samples. This sample stems from a study of breast tumors, draining lymph nodes, adjacent tissues. Germline CDR1 is SGHRS and CDR2 is YFSETQ. V was clipped by 1 base and J by 0 bases, with 10 bases between them. The CDR3 is made up of 15 amino acids. Using its own MiXCR run on the multiplex PCR reads, TCRdb lists one record per CDR3 protein. In the table there are approximately 210,000 distinct CDR3 sequences, about a third of which are singletons. This rearrangement joins TRBV5-1 to TRBJ2-5; D is possibly TRBD2 (6 bases). Material: axillary lymph node tissue. The receptor was derived from a female donor with breast cancer. Some clones in this sample may be carry-over from other donors' samples. CDR3 loop: CASSLTSTDQETQYF. In nucleotides, the CDR3 is TGCGCCAGCAGCTTGACTAGCACCGACCAAGAGACCCAGTACTTC.